Sequencing of this TCR beta chain was carried out in a study of cytomegalovirus exposure and HLA in healthy donors. Turning to this clone: Antigen specificity is unknown.

Primers for the PCR totalled 60 Vbeta and 13 Jbeta. Produced via immunoSEQ multiplex PCR; TCRdb's table is partial and in-frame only. The data contain some 130,000 clones, approximately 71% of them seen just once; the ten biggest clones take up roughly 2%. Trimming at V came to 2 bases and at J to 3 bases, leaving 4 bases not matched to a gene. The CDR3 has 15 residues. The germline gives CDR1 PRHDT, CDR2 FYEKMQ (reference sequence). Study-wide results and limits: Segments of the TCR beta V type were, in most cases, productive about 87% or about 30% of the time in an earlier analysis.

This TCR came from a man aged 25 to 40 in good health and CMV-seronegative. The chain has TRBV13 and TRBJ1-2; 9 bases are a match to TRBD1. Sequencing was performed on PBMCs. CDR3 loop: CASSLLQGADYGYTF. As DNA, the CDR3 is TGTGCCAGCAGCTTATTACAGGGGGCCGACTATGGCTACACCTTC.